This entry describes one TCR beta chain. These data come from a study of blood T cell repertoires in COVID-19. Overall study: COVID-19 samples, acute and convalescent, were from the United States, Italy and Spain.

The CDR3 spans 14 residues. Germline-derived CDR1 and CDR2 are SQVTM and ANQGSEA. Germline trimming cut 6 bases from V and 2 bases from J; bases unmatched to any gene: 7. The protocol was immunoSEQ multiplex PCR, while the TCRdb copy is restricted to in-frame clones and leaves out a portion. The profile covers around 300,000 clones, with 85% appearing a single time and less than 4.5% taken by the ten largest. The TCR sequence derives from a woman aged 45 to 65 with active or convalescent COVID-19. Sequenced input: peripheral blood. This chain links TRBV29-1 with TRBJ1-1; 9 nucleotides align to TRBD1. The CDR3 loop is CSVGTGSINTEAFF. DNA for the CDR3: TGCAGCGTGGGGACAGGGAGTATCAACACTGAAGCTTTCTTT.